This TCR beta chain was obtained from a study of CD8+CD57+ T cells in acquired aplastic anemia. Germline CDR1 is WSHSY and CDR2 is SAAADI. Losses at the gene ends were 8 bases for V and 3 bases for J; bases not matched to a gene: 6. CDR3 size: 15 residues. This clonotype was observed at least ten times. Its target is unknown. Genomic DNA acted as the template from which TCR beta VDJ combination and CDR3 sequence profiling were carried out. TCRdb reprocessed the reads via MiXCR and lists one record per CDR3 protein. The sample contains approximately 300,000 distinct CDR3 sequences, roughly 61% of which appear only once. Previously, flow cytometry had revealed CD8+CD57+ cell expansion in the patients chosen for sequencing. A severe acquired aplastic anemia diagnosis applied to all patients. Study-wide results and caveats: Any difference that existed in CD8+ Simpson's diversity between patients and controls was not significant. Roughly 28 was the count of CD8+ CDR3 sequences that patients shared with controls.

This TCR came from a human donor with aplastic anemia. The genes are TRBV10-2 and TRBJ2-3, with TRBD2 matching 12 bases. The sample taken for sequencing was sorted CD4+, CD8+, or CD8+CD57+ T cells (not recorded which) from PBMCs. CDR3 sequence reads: CASRRLAGDTDTQYF. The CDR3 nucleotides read TGCGCCAGCCGACGACTAGCGGGGGATACAGATACGCAGTATTTT.